The 22 T cell receptor beta chains in this list originate from one sample, sequenced in a study of shared clonotypes between healthy human individuals. Profiled with immunoSEQ multiplex PCR; TCRdb holds only in-frame clones, not every one. The profile shows about 690,000 clones, 90% of them singletons. The specimen sequenced was memory CD8+ T cells from PBMCs. Subset defined: CD45RO+ cells pooled with CCR7-negative TemRA cells. The receptors derive from a young man in good health. Some clones in this sample may be carry-over from other donors' samples.

The V gene is TRBV28, the J gene TRBJ2-7; D is perhaps TRBD1 (5 bases). Deletions cut 2 bases from V and 5 bases from J, with 16 bases between. CDR1 and CDR2 from the germline V gene are MDHEN and SYDVKM. The CDR3 loop spans 15 amino acids. The CDR3 DNA is TGTGCCAGCAGTTTACAATCTAGGGGTAAGGACGAGCAGTACTTC. This sequence encodes CASSLQSRGKDEQYF.

This chain links TRBV28 with TRBJ2-5; 8 bases are a match to TRBD2. The CDR3 totals 14 residues. Germline V gene lookup returns CDR1 MDHEN and CDR2 SYDVKM. J gave up 2 bases and V 6 bases, and 5 bases lay outside the gene matches. The CDR3 region has the DNA TGTGCCAGCAGCGGCGGGAGGATTCAAGAGACCCAGTACTTC. It encodes CASSGGRIQETQYF.

V is TRBV19 and J is TRBJ1-5; D remains unclear. Trimming removed 3 bases from V and 0 bases from J, with 9 bases in between. Germline CDR1 reads LNHDA; CDR2 reads SQIVND (reference sequence). The CDR3 has 15 residues. The CDR3, as DNA: TGTGCCAGTAGTATTTCCCCTTATAGCAATCAGCCCCAGCATTTT. It translates to CASSISPYSNQPQHF.

CDR3 in DNA: TGTGCCAGCAGTTTCCGGCGGTACACAGATACGCAGTATTTT. Amino acids: CASSFRRYTDTQYF. The gene calls are TRBV27 and TRBJ2-3, with D hard to call. Germline V lookup: CDR1 MNHEY, CDR2 SMNVEV (reference sequence). Between the trimmed V and J ends, which lost 3 bases and 2 bases, there was a span of 9 bases. The CDR3 is made up of 14 amino acids.

The chain joins TRBV6-5 to TRBJ1-3, with D possibly matching TRBD1 (5 bases). Germline V CDR1 and CDR2: MNHEY, SVGAGI. This CDR3 is built from 14 residues. V lost 2 bases and J lost 2, with 7 bases in between. The CDR3 spells CASSYGGAGNTIYF. The CDR3 DNA sequence: TGTGCCAGCAGTTACGGGGGTGCTGGAAACACCATATATTTT.

The chain joins TRBV19 to TRBJ1-2; D is unresolved. This CDR3 has 12 amino acids. CDR1 is LNHDA, CDR2 SQIVND, per germline (reference sequence). V gave up 3 bases and J gave up 8 bases, with 10 bases separating them. This CDR3 is CASSMGGSGYTF. The DNA of the CDR3 is TGTGCCAGTAGTATGGGAGGGAGCGGCTACACCTTC.

The genes are TRBV19 and TRBJ1-4; D perhaps matches TRBD1 (5 bases). This CDR3 comprises 15 residues. Trimming pared 3 bases from V and 10 bases from J, leaving 18 bases between. Germline CDR1 LNHDA, CDR2 SQIVND (reference sequence). The DNA for the CDR3 is TGTGCCAGTAGTATCGACCGAGGGGATCACGGAAAACTGTTTTTT. Its translation is CASSIDRGDHGKLFF.

The gene calls are TRBV11-3 and TRBJ2-5, with a possible D match to TRBD1 (6 bases). Germline assignment: CDR1 SGHNT and CDR2 YENEEA. V dropped 1 base and J dropped 6 bases, with 15 bases sitting between them. The CDR3 is 15 amino acids. In DNA form, the CDR3 reads TGTGCCAGCAGCTTAGCTTGGGGGCTGGGTCAGACCCAGTACTTC. This translates into CASSLAWGLGQTQYF. Supplemented by reference TRBV11-3 and TRBJ2-5, the full variable domain reads EAGVVQSPRYKIIEKKQPVAFWCNPISGHNTLYWYLQNLGQGPELLIRYENEEAVDDSQLPKDRFSAERLKGVDSTLKIQPAELGDSAVYLCASSLAWGLGQTQYFGPGTRLLVL.

The genes are TRBV23-1 and TRBJ1-5; possibly TRBD1 for D (6 bases). TRBV23-1 is identified as an open reading frame with a role that is uncertain. This CDR3 is 16 amino acids long. The V end was cut by 2 bases, the J end by 5 bases, with 16 bases between. CDR3 in amino acids: CASSQRARGAHQPQHF. The CDR3 coding sequence is TGCGCCAGCAGTCAACGAGCCAGGGGCGCGCATCAGCCCCAGCATTTT.

V is TRBV4-2 and J is TRBJ2-3; TRBD1 agrees at 7 bases. The CDR3 covers 16 residues. From germline, CDR1 is LGHNA and CDR2 YNFKEQ. V was pared by 4 bases and J by 6 bases, with 13 bases of the junction left unmatched. The CDR3 bases are TGTGCCAGCAGCCTTAGCCGGACAGGATCGATGGATACGCAGTATTTT. This codes for CASSLSRTGSMDTQYF.

The rearrangement links TRBV7-8 to TRBJ1-5; TRBD1 might be the D (5 bases). The germline gives CDR1 SGHVS, CDR2 FQNEAQ. The CDR3 is 14 residues long. With 0 bases removed from V and 6 bases from J, the gap between germline ends came to 9 bases. The CDR3 nucleotides are TGTGCCAGCAGCTTAGCGATGGGGCCTCAGCCCCAGCATTTT. It encodes CASSLAMGPQPQHF.

A word on this clone: Other nucleotide sequences from this sample produce the same CDR3. The chain joins TRBV29-1 to TRBJ2-7; 7 bases fit TRBD2. The CDR3 contains 12 residues. The junction had 3 bases not matched to a gene; V was cut back by 4 bases and J by 3 bases. The germline CDR1 and CDR2 sequences are SQVTM and ANQGSEA. The DNA for the CDR3 is TGCAGCGTTGTGGCTAGCGGCTACGAGCAGTACTTC. Amino acid sequence: CSVVASGYEQYF.

Regarding this clone: At the DNA level, this CDR3 is encoded by other sequences in the same sample as well. J is TRBJ1-2 and V is TRBV30; D call uncertain. This CDR3 comprises 13 residues. The germline V gene encodes CDR1 GTSNPN and CDR2 SVGIG (reference sequence). V was trimmed by 4 bases and J by 4 bases, leaving 13 bases between them. The DNA for the CDR3 is TGTGCCTGGATCGGGGTTAGGAGCTATGGCTACACCTTC. It specifies CAWIGVRSYGYTF.

This chain connects TRBV7-6 to TRBJ2-5; 7 nucleotides agree with TRBD1. The germline gives CDR1 SGHVS, CDR2 FNYEAQ. This CDR3 region has 13 residues. V was clipped by 8 bases and J by 4 bases; unmatched bases: 7. The CDR3 DNA sequence: TGTGCCAGCTGTGCCGGGACAGTAGAGACCCAGTACTTC. This encodes CASCAGTVETQYF.

The chain combines TRBV11-2 with TRBJ2-2; tentative D call: TRBD2 (6 bases). The CDR3 extends over 16 amino acids. V dropped 5 bases and J dropped 0 bases, with 13 bases sitting between them. Germline V lookup: CDR1 SGHAT, CDR2 FQNNGV. The CDR3 sequence is CASSPRAGTNTGELFF. The CDR3 DNA sequence: TGTGCCAGCAGCCCCCGCGCGGGGACGAACACCGGGGAGCTGTTTTTT.

This chain joins TRBV2 and TRBJ2-2; 11 bases map to TRBD2. The CDR3 consists of 17 residues. Germline CDR1 reads SNHLY; CDR2 reads FYNNEI. Trimming cost V 8 bases and J 3 bases; bases outside gene matches: 11. As DNA, the CDR3 is TGTGCCAGCGGGAATTTAGCGGGAGGGCCCCACACCGGGGAGCTGTTTTTT. Translated: CASGNLAGGPHTGELFF.

This sequence joins TRBV27 and TRBJ2-7; D is perhaps TRBD2 (6 bases). Germline assignment: CDR1 MNHEY and CDR2 SMNVEV (reference sequence). The CDR3 is 16 amino acids. Deletions cut 7 bases from V and 3 bases from J, with 22 bases between. In DNA form, the CDR3 reads TGTGCCAGCACCTTTAGTCGGGGGTCGGTAGGCTACGAGCAGTACTTC. It encodes CASTFSRGSVGYEQYF.

The CDR3 sequence is CASSLVIAGRYNEQFF. The CDR3 nucleotides are TGTGCCAGCAGCTTAGTCATTGCGGGACGGTACAATGAGCAGTTCTTC. The V gene is TRBV7-9, the J gene TRBJ2-1, with D possibly being TRBD2 (6 bases). Germline lookup yields CDR1 SEHNR and CDR2 FQNEAQ (reference sequence). V dropped 1 base and J dropped 4 bases, with 14 bases sitting between them. The CDR3 runs 16 residues.

The rearrangement uses TRBV18 and TRBJ2-5; 7 positions match TRBD1. This CDR3 has 16 residues. CDR1 is KGHSH and CDR2 is LQKENI in the germline V gene. V lost 4 bases, J lost 2 bases, and 10 bases stayed unmatched. CDR3 in DNA: TGTGCCAGCTCACATGTAGCCGGGACAGCGCAAGAGACCCAGTACTTC. Amino acids: CASSHVAGTAQETQYF.

This clone was seen a handful of times. This rearrangement joins TRBV12-5 to TRBJ1-5; D not resolved. The ends were cut back, 5 bases at V and 4 bases at J, with 9 bases in the middle. This CDR3 spans 13 amino acids. Per the germline V gene, CDR1 is LGHNT and CDR2 is FRNRAP. CDR3 amino acids: CASGLPDNQPQHF. CDR3 DNA sequence: TGTGCTAGTGGTCTCCCAGATAATCAGCCCCAGCATTTT. Full variable domain (remainder filled in from reference TRBV12-5 and TRBJ1-5): DARVTQTPRHKVTEMGQEVTMRCQPILGHNTVFWYRQTMMQGLELLAYFRNRAPLDDSGMPKDRFSAEMPDATLATLKIQPSEPRDSAVYFCASGLPDNQPQHFGDGTRLSIL.

In the case of this clone: Other nucleotide sequences in the sample specify the same CDR3. The CDR3 here is CASSLSGLNEKLFF. The CDR3 nucleotides are TGTGCCAGCAGTTTATCGGGCCTTAATGAAAAACTGTTTTTT. This chain uses TRBV27 with TRBJ1-4; D ambiguous. With 0 bases removed from V and 4 bases from J, the gap between germline ends came to 6 bases. In germline, CDR1 is MNHEY, CDR2 SMNVEV (reference sequence). This CDR3 region has 14 residues.

This chain uses TRBV5-1 with TRBJ2-3; 7 bases match TRBD2. The J segment lost 0 bases and the V segment lost 7 bases, leaving 8 bases of the junction unmatched. Germline V gene data show CDR1 as SGHRS and CDR2 as YFSETQ. The CDR3 consists of 15 residues. Written as DNA, the CDR3 is TGCGCCAGCCTCAAAGGCGGGAGTAGCACAGATACGCAGTATTTT. Translation: CASLKGGSSTDTQYF. The variable domain in full, with the rest retrieved from reference TRBV5-1 and TRBJ2-3, is KAGVTQTPRYLIKTRGQQVTLSCSPISGHRSVSWYQQTPGQGLQFLFEYFSETQRNKGNFPGRFSGRQFSNSRSEMNVSTLELGDSALYLCASLKGGSSTDTQYFGPGTRLTVL.